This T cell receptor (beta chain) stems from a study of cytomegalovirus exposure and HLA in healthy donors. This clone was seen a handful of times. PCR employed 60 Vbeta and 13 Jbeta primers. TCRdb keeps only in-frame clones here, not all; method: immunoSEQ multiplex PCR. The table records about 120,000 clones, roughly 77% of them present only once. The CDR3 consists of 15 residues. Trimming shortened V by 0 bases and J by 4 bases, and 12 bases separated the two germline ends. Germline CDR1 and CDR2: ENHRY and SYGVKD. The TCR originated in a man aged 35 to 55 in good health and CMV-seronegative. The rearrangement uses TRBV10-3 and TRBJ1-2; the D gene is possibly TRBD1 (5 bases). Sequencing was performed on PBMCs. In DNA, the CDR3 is TGTGCCATCAGTGAGTCGCAGGGTGGTACCTATGGCTACACCTTC. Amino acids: CAISESQGGTYGYTF.